This TCR beta chain was retrieved from a study of shared clonotypes between healthy human individuals. The CDR3 loop spans 15 amino acids. V trimming: 4 bases; J trimming: 2 bases; junction bases outside the gene matches: 3. Germline assignment: CDR1 SGHVS and CDR2 FQNEAQ. As defined, naive CD8 cells were CD45RO-negative and positively selected for CCR7, with terminally differentiated effector memory CD45RA+ cells excluded. Assay used: immunoSEQ multiplex PCR; TCRdb lists only in-frame clones, some missing. The sample includes approximately 2,200,000 clones, around 93% of them seen just once. Specimen: naive CD8+ T cells from PBMCs. This receptor was obtained from a man between 18 and 35 years old in good health. Some clones in this sample may be carry-over from other donors' samples. V and J are TRBV7-8 and TRBJ2-7; 12 nucleotides agree with TRBD1. The CDR3 DNA reads TGTGCCAGCAGCTCCCGGGACAGGGGGCCCTACGAGCAGTACTTC. Its protein is CASSSRDRGPYEQYF.